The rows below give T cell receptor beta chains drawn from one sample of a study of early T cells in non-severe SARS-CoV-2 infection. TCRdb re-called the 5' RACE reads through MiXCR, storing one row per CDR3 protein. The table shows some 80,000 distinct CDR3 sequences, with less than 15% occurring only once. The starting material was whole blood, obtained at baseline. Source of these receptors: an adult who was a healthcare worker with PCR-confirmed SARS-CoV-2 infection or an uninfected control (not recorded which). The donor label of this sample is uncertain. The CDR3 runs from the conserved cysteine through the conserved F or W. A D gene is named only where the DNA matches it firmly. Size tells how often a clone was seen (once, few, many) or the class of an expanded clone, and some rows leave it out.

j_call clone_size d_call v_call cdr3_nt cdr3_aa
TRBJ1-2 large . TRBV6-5 TGTGCCAGCAGTGTGGGGGGCAACTATGGCTACACCTTC CASSVGGNYGYTF
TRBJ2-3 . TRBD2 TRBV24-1 TGTGCCACCAGTGAGGGGACTAGCGGAGACACAGATACGCAGTATTTT CATSEGTSGDTDTQYF
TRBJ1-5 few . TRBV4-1 TGCGCCAGCAGCCAAACCGTAGGTGCAGGCAATCAGCCCCAGCATTTT CASSQTVGAGNQPQHF
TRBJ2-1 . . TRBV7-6 TGTGCCAGCAGCCCCCTCTGGGGCCCGTACAATGAGCAGTTCTTC CASSPLWGPYNEQFF
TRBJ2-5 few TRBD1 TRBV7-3 TGTGCCAGCAGCTTAAGGGGACAGTCTCTATGGGAGACCCAGTACTTC CASSLRGQSLWETQYF
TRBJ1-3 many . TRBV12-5 TGTGCTAGTGGGTCGAGGAGGGCCGGAAACACCATATATTTT CASGSRRAGNTIYF
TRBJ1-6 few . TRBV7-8 TGTGCCAGCAGCTCTACGCGGGCCAGGGACAATTCACCCCTCCACTTT CASSSTRARDNSPLHF
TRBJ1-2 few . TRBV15 TGTGCCACCAGCAGAGATCAGATCTATGGCTACACCTTC CATSRDQIYGYTF
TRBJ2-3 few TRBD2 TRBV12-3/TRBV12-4 TGTGCCAGCAGACCAGGTCTAGCGGGGAGACACTCCCTCACAGATACGCAGTATTTT CASRPGLAGRHSLTDTQYF
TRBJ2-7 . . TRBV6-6 TGTGCCAGCAGCCCTCAAAATAGGGAAGAGCAGTACTTC CASSPQNREEQYF
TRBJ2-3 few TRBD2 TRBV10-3 TGTGCCATCATGGGAGGGTCCGGTACGCAGTATTTT CAIMGGSGTQYF
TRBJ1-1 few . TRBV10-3 TGTGCCATCAGTCGAACGAACACTGAAGCTTTCTTT CAISRTNTEAFF
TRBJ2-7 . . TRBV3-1 TGTGCCAGCAGCCTGAGGGGGGCCCCAGGCTACGAGCAGTACTTC CASSLRGAPGYEQYF
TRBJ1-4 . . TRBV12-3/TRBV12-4 TGTGCCAGCAGTTCTATACGGACAACCTCTGAAAAACTGTTTTTT CASSSIRTTSEKLFF
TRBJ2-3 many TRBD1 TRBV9 TGTGCCAGCAGCCCGAGTTGGAGGAGGCCACAGGGGGGTTATACGCAGTATTTT CASSPSWRRPQGGYTQYF
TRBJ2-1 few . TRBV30 TGTGCCGCAATCTTCTCCTACAATGAGCAGTTCTTC CAAIFSYNEQFF
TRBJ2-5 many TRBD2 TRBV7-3 TGTGCCAGCAGCCCGTTCGGGGCGGGAGGGGAGACCCAGTACTTC CASSPFGAGGETQYF
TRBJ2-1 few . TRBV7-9 TGTGCCAGCAGCTTAGGCGCGAACAATGAGCAGTTCTTC CASSLGANNEQFF
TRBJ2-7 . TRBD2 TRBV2 TGTGCCAGTAGCGGGAGGGCCCACGAGCAGTACTTC CASSGRAHEQYF
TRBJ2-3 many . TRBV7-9 TGTGCCAGCAAGAGGAGCGGAGATACGCAGTATTTT CASKRSGDTQYF
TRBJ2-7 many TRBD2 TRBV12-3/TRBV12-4 TGTGCCAGCAATAAGGGAGGGCCAGATTACGAGCAGTACTTC CASNKGGPDYEQYF
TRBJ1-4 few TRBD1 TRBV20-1 TGCAGTGCTACTGACAGGGGAGGTGAAAAACTGTTTTTT CSATDRGGEKLFF
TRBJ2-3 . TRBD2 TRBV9 TGTGCCAGCAGTCCCTATGCGGGAGGCACAGATACGCAGTATTTT CASSPYAGGTDTQYF
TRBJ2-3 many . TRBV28 TGTGCCAGCTGTCTTTTACGGGATACGCAGTATTTT CASCLLRDTQYF
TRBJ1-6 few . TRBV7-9 TGTGCCAGCAGCTTAGTGCACAACAATTCACCCCTCCACTTT CASSLVHNNSPLHF
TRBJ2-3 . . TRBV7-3 TGTGCCAGCAGCCCCTCCGGGGGGCACCGCACAGATACGCAGTATTTT CASSPSGGHRTDTQYF
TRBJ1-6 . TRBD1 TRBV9 TGTGCCAGCAGCGTACCGACAGGGCAATCACCCCTCCACTTT CASSVPTGQSPLHF
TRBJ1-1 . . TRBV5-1 TGCGCCAGCAGCTTGGATACTTTCCCGAACACTGAAGCTTTCTTT CASSLDTFPNTEAFF
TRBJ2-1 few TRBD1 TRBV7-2 TGTGCCAGCAGCCGGACAGGGGGCTTTGGAAATGAGCAGTTCTTC CASSRTGGFGNEQFF
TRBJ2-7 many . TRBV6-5 TGTGCCAGCAGTTACATCGGGAGTACGGGCGAGCAGTACTTC CASSYIGSTGEQYF
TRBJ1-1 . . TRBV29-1 TGCAGCGTTGGCAGGGGGAACACTGAAGCTTTCTTT CSVGRGNTEAFF
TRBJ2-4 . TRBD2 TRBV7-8 TGTGCCAGCAGCTTGAGAATCGCGGGAGAGAGGAACATTCAGTACTTC CASSLRIAGERNIQYF
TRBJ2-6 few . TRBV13 TGTGCCAGCAGCTTAGTCAAAGCGGCTGGGGCCAACGTCCTGACTTTC CASSLVKAAGANVLTF
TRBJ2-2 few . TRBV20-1 TGCAGTGCTAGAGATGGGAATATAGGGGAGCTGTTTTTT CSARDGNIGELFF
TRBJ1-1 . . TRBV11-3 TGTGCCAGCAGCTTCGGGCTACCGAACACTGAAGCTTTCTTT CASSFGLPNTEAFF
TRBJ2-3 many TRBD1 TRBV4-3 TGCGCCAGCAGCCAAGACGAGAGGGGGCCTAAAGATACGCAGTATTTT CASSQDERGPKDTQYF
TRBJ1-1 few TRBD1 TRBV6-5 TGTGCCAGCACCCAAAGATCGACAGGGAAAACTGAAGCTTTCTTT CASTQRSTGKTEAFF
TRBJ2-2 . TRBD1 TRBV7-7 TGTGCCAGCAGCTTTTCCGGGACAGGGATCGGGGAGCTGTTTTTT CASSFSGTGIGELFF
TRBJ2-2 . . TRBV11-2 TGTGCCAGCAGCTTAGACATCAGGCTACCGGAGTCCACCGGGGAGCTGTTTTTT CASSLDIRLPESTGELFF
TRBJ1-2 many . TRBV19 TGTGCCAGTAGTATCGGCTATGGCTACACCTTC CASSIGYGYTF